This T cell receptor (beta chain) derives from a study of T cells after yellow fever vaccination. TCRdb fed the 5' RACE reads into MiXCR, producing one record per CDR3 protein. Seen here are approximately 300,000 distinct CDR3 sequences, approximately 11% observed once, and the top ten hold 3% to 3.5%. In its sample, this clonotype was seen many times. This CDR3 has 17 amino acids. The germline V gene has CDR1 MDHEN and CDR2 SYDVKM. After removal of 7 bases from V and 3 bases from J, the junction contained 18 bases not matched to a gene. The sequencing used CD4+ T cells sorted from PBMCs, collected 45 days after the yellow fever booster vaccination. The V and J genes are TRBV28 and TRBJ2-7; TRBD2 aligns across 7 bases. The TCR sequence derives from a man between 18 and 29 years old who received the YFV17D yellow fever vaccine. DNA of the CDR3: TGTGCCAGCAACGCCGGGGGGTGGGCACCGCCATTCTACGAGCAGTACGTC. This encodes CASNAGGWAPPFYEQYV.